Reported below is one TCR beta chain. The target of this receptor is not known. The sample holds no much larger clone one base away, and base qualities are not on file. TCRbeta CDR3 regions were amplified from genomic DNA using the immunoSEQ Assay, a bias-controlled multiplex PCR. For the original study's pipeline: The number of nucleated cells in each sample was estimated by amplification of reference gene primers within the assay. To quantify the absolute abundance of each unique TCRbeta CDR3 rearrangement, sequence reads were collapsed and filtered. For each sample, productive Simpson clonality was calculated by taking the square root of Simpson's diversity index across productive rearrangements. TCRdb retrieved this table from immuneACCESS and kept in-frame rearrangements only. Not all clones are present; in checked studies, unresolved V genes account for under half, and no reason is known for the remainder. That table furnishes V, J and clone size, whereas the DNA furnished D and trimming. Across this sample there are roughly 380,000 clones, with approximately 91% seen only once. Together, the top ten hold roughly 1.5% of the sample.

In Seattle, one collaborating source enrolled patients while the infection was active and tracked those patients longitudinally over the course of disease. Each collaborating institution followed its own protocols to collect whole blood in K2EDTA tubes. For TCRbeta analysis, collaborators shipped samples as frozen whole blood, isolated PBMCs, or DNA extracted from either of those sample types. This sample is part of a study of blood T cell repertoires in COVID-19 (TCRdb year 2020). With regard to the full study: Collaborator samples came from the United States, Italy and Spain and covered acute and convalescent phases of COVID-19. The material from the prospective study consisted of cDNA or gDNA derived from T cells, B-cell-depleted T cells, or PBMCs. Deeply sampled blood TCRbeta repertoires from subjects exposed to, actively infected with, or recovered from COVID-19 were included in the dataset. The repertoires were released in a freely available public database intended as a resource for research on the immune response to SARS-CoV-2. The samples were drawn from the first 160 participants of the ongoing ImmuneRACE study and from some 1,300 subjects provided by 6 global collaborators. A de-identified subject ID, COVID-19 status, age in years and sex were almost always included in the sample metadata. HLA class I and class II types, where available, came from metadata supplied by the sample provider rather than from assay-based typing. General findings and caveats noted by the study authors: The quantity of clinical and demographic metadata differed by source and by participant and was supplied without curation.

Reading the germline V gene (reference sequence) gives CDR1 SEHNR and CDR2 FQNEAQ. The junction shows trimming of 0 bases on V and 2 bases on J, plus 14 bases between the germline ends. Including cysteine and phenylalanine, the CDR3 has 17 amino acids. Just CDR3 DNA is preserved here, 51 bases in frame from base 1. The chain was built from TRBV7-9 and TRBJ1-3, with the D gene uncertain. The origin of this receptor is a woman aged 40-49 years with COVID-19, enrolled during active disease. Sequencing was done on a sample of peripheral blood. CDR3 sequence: CASSLAVWRGTGNTIYF. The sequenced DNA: TGTGCCAGCAGCTTAGCGGTGTGGCGGGGAACTGGAAACACCATATATTTT.